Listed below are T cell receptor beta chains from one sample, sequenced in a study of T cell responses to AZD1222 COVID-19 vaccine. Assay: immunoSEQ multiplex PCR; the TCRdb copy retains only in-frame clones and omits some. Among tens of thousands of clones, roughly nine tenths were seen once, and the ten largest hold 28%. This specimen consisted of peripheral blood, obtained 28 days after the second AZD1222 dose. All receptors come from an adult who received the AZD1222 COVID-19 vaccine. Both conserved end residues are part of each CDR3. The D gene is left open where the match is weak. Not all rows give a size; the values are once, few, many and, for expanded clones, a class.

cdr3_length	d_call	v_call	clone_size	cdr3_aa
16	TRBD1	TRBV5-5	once	CASSVTGVSGTTEAFF
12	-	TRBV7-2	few	CASSQGNYGYTF
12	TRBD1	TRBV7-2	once	CASSPGTGTLFF
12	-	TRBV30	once	CAWRSARAEQYF
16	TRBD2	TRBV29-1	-	CSVEGLAGGTYNEQFF
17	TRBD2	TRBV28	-	CASSSRTSGRAIYEQYF
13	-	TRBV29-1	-	CSVEKSGYNEQFF
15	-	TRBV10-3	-	CAISPPGSLSYEQYF
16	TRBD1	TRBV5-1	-	CASSLMVTGNFDTQYF
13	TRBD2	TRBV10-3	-	CASTSAYYNEQFF
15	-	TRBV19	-	CASSIQSAASYEQYF
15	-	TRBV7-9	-	CASSLGGPGANVLTF
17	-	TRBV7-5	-	CVRSLGVSPRGTGELFF
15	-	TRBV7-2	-	CASSFQTVFVDTQYF
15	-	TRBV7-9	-	CASSDLGGRPNEQFF
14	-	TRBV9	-	CASSTRPGNNEQFF
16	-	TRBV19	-	CASSIDGAGQQETQYF
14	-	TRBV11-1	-	CASSGTGVSYGYTF
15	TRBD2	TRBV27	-	CASTQVRLAGLYQIF
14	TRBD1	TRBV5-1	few	CASAGTGRQETQYF
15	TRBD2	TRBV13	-	CASSPPSGRGYEQYF
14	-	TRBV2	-	CASSEVTDNQPQHF
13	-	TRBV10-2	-	CASKAGSYNEQFF
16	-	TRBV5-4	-	CASSPQAGGSGNTIYF
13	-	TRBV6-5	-	CASSYASSYGYTF
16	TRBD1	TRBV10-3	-	CAISESLQGEAQPQHF
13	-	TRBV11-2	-	CASSLVKNTEAFF
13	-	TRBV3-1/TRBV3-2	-	CASSRRHGGEQFF
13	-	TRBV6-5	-	CAIRRGDNAPLHF
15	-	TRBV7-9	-	CASSFRNLPGNTIYF
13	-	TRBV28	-	CASRAASTDTQYF
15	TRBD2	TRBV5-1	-	CASSLVAGETGELFF
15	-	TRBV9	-	CASSEPRVGGNTIYF
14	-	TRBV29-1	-	CSVEDRGRGPEQYF
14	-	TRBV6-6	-	CASSYPAGNYGYTF
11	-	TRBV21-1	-	CASSKRQPQHF
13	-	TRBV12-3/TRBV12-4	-	CASSATEYQPQHF
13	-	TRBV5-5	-	CASSLVVSQPQHF
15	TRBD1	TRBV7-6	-	CASSLGQGYTGELFF
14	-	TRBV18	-	CASSPRRLADTQYF
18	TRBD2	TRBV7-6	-	CASSLEGGAGGGLYEQYF
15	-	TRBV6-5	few	CASRRPGNRAGELFF
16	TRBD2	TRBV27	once	CASSLLSLADTGELFF
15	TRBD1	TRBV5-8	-	CASSLRTGSNQPQHF
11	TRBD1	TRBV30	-	CASGQSYGYTF
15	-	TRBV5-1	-	CASSLDAQPNQPQHF
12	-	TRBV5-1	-	CASSRTRYEQYF
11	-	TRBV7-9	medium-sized	CASSLTERLFF
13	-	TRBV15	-	CATSPGGNNEQFF